The T cell receptor beta chain described here comes from a study of cytomegalovirus exposure and HLA in healthy donors. Notes on the study in general: Several of the most significant clusters were apparently associated with common viral pathogens in a later analysis.

The PCR was carried out with 60 Vbeta primers and 13 Jbeta primers. TCRdb keeps only in-frame clones here, not all; method: immunoSEQ multiplex PCR. The table includes approximately 200,000 clones, almost 85% detected once. In the case of this clone: Its antigen is unknown.

The CDR3 extends over 15 amino acids. Losses at the gene ends were 6 bases for V and 4 bases for J; bases not matched to a gene: 8. From germline, CDR1 is SNHLY and CDR2 FYNNEI. The V and J genes are TRBV2 and TRBJ1-4, with 7 nucleotides matching TRBD1. The sequencing input was PBMCs. This receptor was identified in a boy between 10 and 17 years old in good health and CMV-seronegative. The CDR3 coding sequence is TGTGCCAGCAGGGCGGACAGGCCGGTTAATGAAAAACTGTTTTTT. Its translation: CASRADRPVNEKLFF.